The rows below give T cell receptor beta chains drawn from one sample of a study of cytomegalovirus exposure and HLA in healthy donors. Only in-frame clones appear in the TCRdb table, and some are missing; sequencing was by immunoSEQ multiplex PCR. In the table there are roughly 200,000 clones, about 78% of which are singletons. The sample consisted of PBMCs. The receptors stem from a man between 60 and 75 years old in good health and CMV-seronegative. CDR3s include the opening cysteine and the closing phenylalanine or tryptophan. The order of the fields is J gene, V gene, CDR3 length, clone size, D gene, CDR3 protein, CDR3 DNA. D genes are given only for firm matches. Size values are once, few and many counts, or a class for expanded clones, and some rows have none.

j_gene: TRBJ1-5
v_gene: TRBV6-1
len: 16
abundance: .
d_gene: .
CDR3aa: CASSEAQIHSNQPQHF
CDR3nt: TGTGCCAGCAGTGAAGCTCAGATACATAGCAATCAGCCCCAGCATTTT

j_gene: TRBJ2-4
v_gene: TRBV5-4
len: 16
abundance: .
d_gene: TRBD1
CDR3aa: CASSPDRVGSKNIQYF
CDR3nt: TGTGCCAGCAGCCCAGACAGGGTGGGCTCCAAAAACATTCAGTACTTC

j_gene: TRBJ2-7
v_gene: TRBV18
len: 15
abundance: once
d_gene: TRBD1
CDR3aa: CASSPGTGLPYEQYF
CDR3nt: TGTGCCAGCTCACCCGGGACAGGCCTGCCCTACGAGCAGTACTTC

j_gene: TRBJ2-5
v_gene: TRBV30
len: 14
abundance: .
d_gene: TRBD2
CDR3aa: CAWSGPSGKETQYF
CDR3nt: TGTGCCTGGAGTGGGCCTAGCGGGAAAGAGACCCAGTACTTC

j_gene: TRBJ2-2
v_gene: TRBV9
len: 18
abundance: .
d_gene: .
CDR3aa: CASSGWDISSKNTGELFF
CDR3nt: TGTGCCAGCAGCGGTTGGGACATTTCCTCGAAGAACACCGGGGAGCTGTTTTTT

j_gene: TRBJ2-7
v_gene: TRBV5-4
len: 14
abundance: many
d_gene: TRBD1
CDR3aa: CASSPPDRGYEQYF
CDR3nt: TGTGCCAGCAGCCCCCCGGACAGGGGCTACGAGCAGTACTTC

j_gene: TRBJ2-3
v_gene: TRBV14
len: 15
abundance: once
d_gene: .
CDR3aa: CASSQAARITDTQYF
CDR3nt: TGTGCCAGCAGCCAAGCAGCGCGGATCACAGATACGCAGTATTTT

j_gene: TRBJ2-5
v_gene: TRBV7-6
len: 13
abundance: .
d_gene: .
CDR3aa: CASSAAGYETQYF
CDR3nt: TGTGCCAGCAGCGCCGCAGGGTACGAGACCCAGTACTTC

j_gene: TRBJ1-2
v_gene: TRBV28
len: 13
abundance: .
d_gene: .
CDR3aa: CASSYQGREGYTF
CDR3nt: TGTGCCAGCAGTTACCAGGGGAGGGAAGGCTACACCTTC

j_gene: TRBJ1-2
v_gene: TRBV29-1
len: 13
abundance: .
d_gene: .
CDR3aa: CSVENSPNYGYTF
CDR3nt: TGCAGCGTTGAAAACAGTCCTAACTATGGCTACACCTTC

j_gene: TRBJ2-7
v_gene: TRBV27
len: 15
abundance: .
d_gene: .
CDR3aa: CASSLVRTSRYEQYF
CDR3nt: TGTGCCAGCAGTTTAGTGAGAACTAGCAGGTACGAGCAGTACTTC

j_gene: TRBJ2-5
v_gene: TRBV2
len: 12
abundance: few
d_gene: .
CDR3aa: CASSAPRRAQYF
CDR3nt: TGTGCCAGCAGTGCCCCTCGCCGGGCCCAGTACTTC

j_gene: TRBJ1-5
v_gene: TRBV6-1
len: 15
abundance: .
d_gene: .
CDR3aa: CASSARGSSNQPQHF
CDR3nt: TGTGCCAGCAGTGCCCGGGGGTCTAGCAATCAGCCCCAGCATTTT

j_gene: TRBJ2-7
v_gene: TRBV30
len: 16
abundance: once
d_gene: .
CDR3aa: CAWRDFGGDRPYEQYF
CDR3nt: TGTGCCTGGAGAGATTTCGGCGGGGACCGACCCTACGAGCAGTACTTC

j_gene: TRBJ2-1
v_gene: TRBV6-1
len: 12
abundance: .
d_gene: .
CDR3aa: CASSARLDEQFF
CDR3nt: TGTGCCAGCAGTGCTAGACTTGATGAGCAGTTCTTC

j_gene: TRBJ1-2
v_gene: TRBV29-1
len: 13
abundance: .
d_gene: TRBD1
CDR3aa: CSVRDRGYYGYPF
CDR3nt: TGCAGCGTTCGGGACAGGGGGTACTATGGCTACCCCTTC

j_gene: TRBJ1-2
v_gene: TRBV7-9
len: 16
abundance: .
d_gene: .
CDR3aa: CASSLEGELRTGGYTF
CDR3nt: TGTGCCAGCAGCTTAGAGGGCGAACTTAGAACGGGAGGCTACACCTTC

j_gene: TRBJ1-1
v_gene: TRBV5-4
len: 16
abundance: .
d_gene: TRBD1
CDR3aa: CASSPDPGTGGSEAFF
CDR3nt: TGTGCCAGCAGCCCCGACCCCGGGACAGGAGGATCTGAAGCTTTCTTT

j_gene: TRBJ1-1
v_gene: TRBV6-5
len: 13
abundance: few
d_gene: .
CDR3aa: CASLRGANTEAFF
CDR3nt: TGTGCCAGCCTCCGCGGAGCTAACACTGAAGCTTTCTTT

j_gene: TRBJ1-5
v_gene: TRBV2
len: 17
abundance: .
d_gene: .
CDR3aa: CASRRDAVDLGNQPQHF
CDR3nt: TGTGCCAGCAGGAGGGATGCTGTTGATTTAGGCAATCAGCCCCAGCATTTT

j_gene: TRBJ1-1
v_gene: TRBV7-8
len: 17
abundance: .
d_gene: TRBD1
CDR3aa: CASSHAKTDRENTEAFF
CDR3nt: TGTGCCAGCAGCCACGCAAAAACAGACAGGGAGAACACTGAAGCTTTCTTT

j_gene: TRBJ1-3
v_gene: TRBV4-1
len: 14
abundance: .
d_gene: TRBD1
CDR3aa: CASSRTGPGNTIYF
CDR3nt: TGCGCCAGCAGCCGGACAGGTCCTGGAAACACCATATATTTT

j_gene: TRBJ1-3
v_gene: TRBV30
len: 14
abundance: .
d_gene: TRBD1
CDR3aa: CASSRDRAGNTIYF
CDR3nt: TGTGCCTCCTCCCGGGACAGGGCTGGAAACACCATATATTTT

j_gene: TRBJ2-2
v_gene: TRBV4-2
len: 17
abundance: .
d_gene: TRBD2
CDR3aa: CASSQAPAGVNTGELFF
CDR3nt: TGTGCCAGCAGCCAAGCCCCAGCGGGAGTAAACACCGGGGAGCTGTTTTTT

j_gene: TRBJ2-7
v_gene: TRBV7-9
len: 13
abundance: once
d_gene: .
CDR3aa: CASSLGTAREQYF
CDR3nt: TGTGCCAGCAGCTTAGGGACAGCCCGCGAGCAGTACTTC

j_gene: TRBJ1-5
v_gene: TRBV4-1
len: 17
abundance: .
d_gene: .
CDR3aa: CASSQEMNGAFNQPQHF
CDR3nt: TGCGCCAGCAGCCAAGAAATGAATGGGGCGTTCAATCAGCCCCAGCATTTT

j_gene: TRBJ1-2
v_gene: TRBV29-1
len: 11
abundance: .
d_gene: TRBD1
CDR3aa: CSVQTGDGYTF
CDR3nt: TGCAGCGTTCAGACAGGGGATGGCTACACCTTC

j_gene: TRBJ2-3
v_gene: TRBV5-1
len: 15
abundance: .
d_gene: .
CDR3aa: CASSLDRTPPDTQYF
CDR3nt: TGCGCCAGCAGCTTGGACAGGACCCCCCCAGATACGCAGTATTTT

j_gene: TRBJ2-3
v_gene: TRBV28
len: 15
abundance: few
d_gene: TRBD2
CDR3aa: CASSKGLADTDTQYF
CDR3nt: TGTGCCAGCAGTAAGGGACTAGCGGACACAGATACGCAGTATTTT

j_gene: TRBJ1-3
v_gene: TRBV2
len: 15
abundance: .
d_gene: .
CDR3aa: CASIRAREAGNTIYF
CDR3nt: TGTGCCAGCATCCGGGCGCGGGAGGCTGGAAACACCATATATTTT

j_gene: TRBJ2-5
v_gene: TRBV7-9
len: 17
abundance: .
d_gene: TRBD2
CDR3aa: CASSLVLLAVGGETQYF
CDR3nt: TGTGCCAGCAGCTTAGTCTTACTAGCGGTCGGGGGGGAGACCCAGTACTTC

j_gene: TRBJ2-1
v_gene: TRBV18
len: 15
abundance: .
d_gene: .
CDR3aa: CASSPGGSSYNEQFF
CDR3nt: TGTGCCAGCTCACCAGGAGGGAGCTCCTACAATGAGCAGTTCTTC

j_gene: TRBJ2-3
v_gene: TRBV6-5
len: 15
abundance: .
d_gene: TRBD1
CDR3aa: CASSYTGQFTDTQYF
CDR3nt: TGTGCCAGCAGTTATACGGGACAGTTCACAGATACGCAGTATTTT

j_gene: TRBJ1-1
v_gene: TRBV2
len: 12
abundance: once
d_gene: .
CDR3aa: CARSSAGAEAFF
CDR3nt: TGTGCCAGGAGTTCCGCAGGGGCTGAAGCTTTCTTT

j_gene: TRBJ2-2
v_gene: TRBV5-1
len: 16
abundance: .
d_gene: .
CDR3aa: CASSLGWRRNTGELFF
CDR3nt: TGCGCCAGCAGCTTGGGATGGAGGCGAAACACCGGGGAGCTGTTTTTT

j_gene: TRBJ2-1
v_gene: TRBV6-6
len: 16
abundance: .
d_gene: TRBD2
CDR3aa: CASRLISGGSYNEQFF
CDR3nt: TGTGCCAGCAGGCTGATTAGCGGGGGGTCCTACAATGAGCAGTTCTTC

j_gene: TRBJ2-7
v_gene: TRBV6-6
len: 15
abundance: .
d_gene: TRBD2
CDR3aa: CASSEEASGPYEQYF
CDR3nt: TGTGCCAGCAGCGAGGAGGCTAGCGGACCCTACGAGCAGTACTTC

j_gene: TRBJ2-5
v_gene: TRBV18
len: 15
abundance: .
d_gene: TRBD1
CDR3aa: CASSQGGQGRETQYF
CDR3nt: TGTGCCAGCTCACAAGGAGGACAGGGTAGGGAGACCCAGTACTTC

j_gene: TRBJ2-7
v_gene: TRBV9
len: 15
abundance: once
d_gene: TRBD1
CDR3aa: CASSLRDRGGYEQYF
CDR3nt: TGTGCCAGCAGCCTCCGGGACAGGGGGGGATACGAGCAGTACTTC

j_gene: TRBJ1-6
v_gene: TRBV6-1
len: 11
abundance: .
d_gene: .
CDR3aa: CASSEMATLHF
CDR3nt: TGTGCCAGCAGTGAAATGGCCACCCTCCACTTT

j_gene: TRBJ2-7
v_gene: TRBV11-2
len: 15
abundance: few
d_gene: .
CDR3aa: CASSLGLGRSNEQYF
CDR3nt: TGTGCCAGCAGCTTGGGCCTGGGGAGGAGTAACGAGCAGTACTTC

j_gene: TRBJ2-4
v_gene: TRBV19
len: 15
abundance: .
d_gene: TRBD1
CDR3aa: CASSIPGQGNHIQYF
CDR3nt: TGTGCCAGTAGTATCCCGGGACAGGGAAATCACATTCAGTACTTC

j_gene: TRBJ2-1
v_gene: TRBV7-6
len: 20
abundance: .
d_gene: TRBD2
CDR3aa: CASSGRLSSGGARSYNEQFF
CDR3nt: TGTGCCAGCAGCGGAAGGTTGTCTAGCGGGGGGGCCAGATCCTACAATGAGCAGTTCTTC

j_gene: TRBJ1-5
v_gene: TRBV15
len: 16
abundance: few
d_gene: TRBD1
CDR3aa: CATSRDRRGDNQPQHF
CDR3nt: TGTGCCACCAGCAGAGATCGCAGGGGGGACAATCAGCCCCAGCATTTT